The source of this TCR beta chain is a study of shared clonotypes between healthy human individuals. About the study: Donors had three CD4 naive, three CD4 memory, two CD8 naive and one CD8 memory plate apiece.

Splitting the CD4+ cells yielded a CD45RA+ naive subset and a CD45RA-negative memory subset. The V end lost 2 bases, the J end lost 6 bases, and 9 bases lay between the germline ends. Germline V gene data show CDR1 as SGHRS and CDR2 as YFSETQ. This CDR3 is 13 amino acids long. Replicate PCRs for sorted subsets used approximately 220 ng DNA; this equaled around 28,000 T cell genomes. Assay: immunoSEQ multiplex PCR; the TCRdb copy retains only in-frame clones and omits some. The data contain about 1.5 million clones, nearly 99% of them singletons. This clone was observed once. The chain combines TRBV5-1 with TRBJ2-1; D call uncertain. The TCR was taken from a man aged 25-45 years in good health. The sample consisted of naive CD4+ T cells sorted from blood. As for subset: CD45RA+ positively selected. The CDR3 sequence: CASSFQNANEQFF. The CDR3, as DNA: TGCGCCAGCAGCTTTCAGAATGCCAATGAGCAGTTCTTC.